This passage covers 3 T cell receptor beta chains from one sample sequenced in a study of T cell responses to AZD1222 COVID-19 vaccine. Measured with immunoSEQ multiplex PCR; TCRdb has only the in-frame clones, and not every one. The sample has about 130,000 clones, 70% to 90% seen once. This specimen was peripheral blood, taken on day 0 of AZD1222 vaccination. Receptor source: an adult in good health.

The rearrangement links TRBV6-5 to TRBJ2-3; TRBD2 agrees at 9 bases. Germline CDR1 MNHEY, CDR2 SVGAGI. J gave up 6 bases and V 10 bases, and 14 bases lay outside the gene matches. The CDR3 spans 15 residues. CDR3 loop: CATTLLAGAGDTQYF. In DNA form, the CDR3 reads TGTGCCACCACTCTGTTAGCGGGAGCAGGCGATACGCAGTATTTT.

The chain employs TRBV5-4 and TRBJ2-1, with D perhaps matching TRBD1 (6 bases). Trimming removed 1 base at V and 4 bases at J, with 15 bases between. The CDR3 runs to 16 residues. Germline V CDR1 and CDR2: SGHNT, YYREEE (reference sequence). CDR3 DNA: TGTGCCAGCAGCTTGAACCAGGGGAGCATTTACAATGAGCAGTTCTTC. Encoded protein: CASSLNQGSIYNEQFF. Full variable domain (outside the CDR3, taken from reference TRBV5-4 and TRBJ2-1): ETGVTQSPTHLIKTRGQQVTLRCSSQSGHNTVSWYQQALGQGPQFIFQYYREEENGRGNFPPRFSGLQFPNYSSELNVNALELDDSALYLCASSLNQGSIYNEQFFGPGTRLTVL.

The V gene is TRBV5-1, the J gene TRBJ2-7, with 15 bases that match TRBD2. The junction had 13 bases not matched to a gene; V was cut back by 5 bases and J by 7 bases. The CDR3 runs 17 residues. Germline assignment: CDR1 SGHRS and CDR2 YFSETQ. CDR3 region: CASRGTSGRILSGEQYF. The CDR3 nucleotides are TGCGCCAGCAGGGGGACTAGCGGGAGGATCCTGTCGGGGGAGCAGTACTTC.